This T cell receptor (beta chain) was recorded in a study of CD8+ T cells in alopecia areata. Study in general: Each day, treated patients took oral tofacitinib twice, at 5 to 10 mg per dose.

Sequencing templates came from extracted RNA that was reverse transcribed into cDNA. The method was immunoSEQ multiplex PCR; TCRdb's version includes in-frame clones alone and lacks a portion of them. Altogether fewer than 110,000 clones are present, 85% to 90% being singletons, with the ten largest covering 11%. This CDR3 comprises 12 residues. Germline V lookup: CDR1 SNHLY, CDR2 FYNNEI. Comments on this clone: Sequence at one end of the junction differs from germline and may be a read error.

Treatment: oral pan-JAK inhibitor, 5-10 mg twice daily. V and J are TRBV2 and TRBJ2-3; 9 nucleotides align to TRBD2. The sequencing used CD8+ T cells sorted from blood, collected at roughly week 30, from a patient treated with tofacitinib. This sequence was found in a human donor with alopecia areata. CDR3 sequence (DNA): TGTGCCAGCAGTCCCGGGACTAGCCCTAAGGTCTTT. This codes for CASSPGTSPKVF.